This T cell receptor beta chain originates from a study of blood T cell repertoires in COVID-19. Across the whole study: Acute-phase and convalescent COVID-19 samples originated in the United States, Italy and Spain. T cells, B-cell-depleted T cells, or PBMCs provided the cDNA or gDNA that served as material.

The germline V gene encodes CDR1 MDHEN and CDR2 SYDVKM. V gave up 5 bases and J gave up 4 bases, with 6 bases separating them. The CDR3 has 11 residues. Original data processing: Amplification of reference gene primers was used by the study to estimate nucleated cell counts. Using immunoSEQ multiplex PCR, the repertoire was profiled, and TCRdb retains in-frame clones only, with some absent. V, J and clone size are those of that table, while D and trimming were read from the DNA. The table lists 60,000 to 75,000 clones, around nine tenths of them singletons. This TCR was sampled from an older woman with acute or convalescent COVID-19. The chain carries TRBV28 and TRBJ2-7, with no clear D. Sequencing used peripheral blood. CDR3 DNA sequence: TGTGCCAGCAGTCCCCGGTACGAGCAGTACTTC. It is translated as CASSPRYEQYF.